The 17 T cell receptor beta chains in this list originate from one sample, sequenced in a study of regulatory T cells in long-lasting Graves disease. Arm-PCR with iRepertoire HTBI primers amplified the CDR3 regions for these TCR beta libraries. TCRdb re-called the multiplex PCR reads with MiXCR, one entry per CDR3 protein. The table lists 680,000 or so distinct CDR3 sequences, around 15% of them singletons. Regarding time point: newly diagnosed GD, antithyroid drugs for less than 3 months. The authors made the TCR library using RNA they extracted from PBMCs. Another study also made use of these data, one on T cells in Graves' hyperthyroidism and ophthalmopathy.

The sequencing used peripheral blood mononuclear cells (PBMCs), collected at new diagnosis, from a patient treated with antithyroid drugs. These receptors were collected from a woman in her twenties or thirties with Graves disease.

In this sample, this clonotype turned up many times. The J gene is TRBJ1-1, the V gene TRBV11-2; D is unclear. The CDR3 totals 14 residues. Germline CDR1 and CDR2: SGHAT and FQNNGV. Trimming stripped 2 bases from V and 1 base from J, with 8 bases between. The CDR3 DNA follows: TGTGCCAGCAGCTTAAGATACAAGAACACTGAAGCTTTCTTT. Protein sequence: CASSLRYKNTEAFF.

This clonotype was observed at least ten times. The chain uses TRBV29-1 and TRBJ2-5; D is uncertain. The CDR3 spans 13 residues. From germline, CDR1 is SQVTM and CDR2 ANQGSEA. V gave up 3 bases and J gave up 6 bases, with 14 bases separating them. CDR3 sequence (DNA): TGCAGCGTTGACGTGGCCAGTGGACAGACCCAGTACTTC. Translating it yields CSVDVASGQTQYF.

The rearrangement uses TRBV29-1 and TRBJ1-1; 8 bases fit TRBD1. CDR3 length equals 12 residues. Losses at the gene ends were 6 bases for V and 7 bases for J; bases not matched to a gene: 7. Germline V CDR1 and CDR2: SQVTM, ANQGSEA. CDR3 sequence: CSVDKGQGEAFF. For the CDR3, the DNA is TGCAGCGTAGATAAAGGACAGGGTGAAGCTTTCTTT. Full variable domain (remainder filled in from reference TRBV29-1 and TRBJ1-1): SAVISQKPSRDICQRGTSLTIQCQVDSQVTMMFWYRQQPGQSLTLIATANQGSEATYESGFVIDKFPISRPNLTFSTLTVSNMSPEDSSIYLCSVDKGQGEAFFGQGTRLTVV.

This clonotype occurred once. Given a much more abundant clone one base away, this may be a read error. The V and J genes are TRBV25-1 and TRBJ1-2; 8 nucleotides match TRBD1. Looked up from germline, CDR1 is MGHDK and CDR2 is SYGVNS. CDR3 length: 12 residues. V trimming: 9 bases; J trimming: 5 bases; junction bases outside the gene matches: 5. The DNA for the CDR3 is TGTGCCAGGGGGAGACAGGGGTATGGCTACACCTTC. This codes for CARGRQGYGYTF.

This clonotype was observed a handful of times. The CDR3 bases are TGTGCCTGGGCTCCGTGGGGCGGCAATGAGCAGTTCTTC. Residues: CAWAPWGGNEQFF. The chain joins TRBV30 to TRBJ2-1; weak D call: TRBD1 (5 bases). Trimming took off 5 bases at V and 6 bases at J, with 14 bases between the two ends. Per the germline V gene, CDR1 is GTSNPN and CDR2 is SVGIG (reference sequence). CDR3 length: 13 residues.

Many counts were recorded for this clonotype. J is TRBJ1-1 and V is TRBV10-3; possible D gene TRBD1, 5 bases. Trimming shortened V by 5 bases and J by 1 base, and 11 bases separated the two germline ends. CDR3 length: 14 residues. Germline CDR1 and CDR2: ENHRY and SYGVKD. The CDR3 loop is CAISKTAENTEAFF. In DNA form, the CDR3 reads TGTGCCATCAGTAAGACAGCGGAGAACACTGAAGCTTTCTTT.

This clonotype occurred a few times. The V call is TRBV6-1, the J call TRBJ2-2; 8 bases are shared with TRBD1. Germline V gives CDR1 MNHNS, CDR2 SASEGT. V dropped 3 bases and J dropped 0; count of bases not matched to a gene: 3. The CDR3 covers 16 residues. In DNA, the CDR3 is TGTGCCAGCAGTGAGACAGGGGATCCGAACACCGGGGAGCTGTTTTTT. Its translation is CASSETGDPNTGELFF.

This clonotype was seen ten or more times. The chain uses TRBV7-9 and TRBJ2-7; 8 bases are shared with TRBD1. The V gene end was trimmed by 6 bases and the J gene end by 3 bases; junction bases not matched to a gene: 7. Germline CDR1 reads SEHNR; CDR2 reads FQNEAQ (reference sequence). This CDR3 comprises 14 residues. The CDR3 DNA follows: TGTGCCAGCAGTTATCCGGGACAGGACTACGAGCAGTACTTC. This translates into CASSYPGQDYEQYF.

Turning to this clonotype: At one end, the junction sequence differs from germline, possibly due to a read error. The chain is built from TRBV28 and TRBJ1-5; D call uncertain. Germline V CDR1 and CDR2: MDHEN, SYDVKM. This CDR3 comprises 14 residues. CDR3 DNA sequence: TGTGCCAGCAGTCCCTACAGCGCGAGTCAGCCCCGGCATTTT. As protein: CASSPYSASQPRHF. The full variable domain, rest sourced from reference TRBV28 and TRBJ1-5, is DVKVTQSSRYLVKRTGEKVFLECVQDMDHENMFWYRQDPGLGLRLIYFSYDVKMKEKGDIPEGYSVSREKKERFSLILESASTNQTSMYLCASSPYSASQPRHFGDGTRLSIL.

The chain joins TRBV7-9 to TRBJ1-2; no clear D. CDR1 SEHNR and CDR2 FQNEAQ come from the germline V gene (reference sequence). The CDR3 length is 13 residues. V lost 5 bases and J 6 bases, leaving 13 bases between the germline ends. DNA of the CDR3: TGTGCCAGCAGCCCTGAGACGCTTCATGGCTACACCTTC. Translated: CASSPETLHGYTF.

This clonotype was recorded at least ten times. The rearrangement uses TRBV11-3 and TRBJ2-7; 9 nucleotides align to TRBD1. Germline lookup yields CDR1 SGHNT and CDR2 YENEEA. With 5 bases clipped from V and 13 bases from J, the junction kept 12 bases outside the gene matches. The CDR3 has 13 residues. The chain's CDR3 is CASSNFRQGGKYF. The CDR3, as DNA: TGTGCCAGCAGCAACTTCCGACAGGGGGGCAAATACTTC.

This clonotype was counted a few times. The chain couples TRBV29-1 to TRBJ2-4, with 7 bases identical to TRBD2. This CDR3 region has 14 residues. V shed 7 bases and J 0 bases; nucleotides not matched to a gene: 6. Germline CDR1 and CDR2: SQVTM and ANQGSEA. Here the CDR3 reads CSAGTTLAKNIQYF. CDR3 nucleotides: TGCAGCGCGGGGACTACTCTAGCCAAAAACATTCAGTACTTC. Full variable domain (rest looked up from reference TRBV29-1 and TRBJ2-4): SAVISQKPSRDICQRGTSLTIQCQVDSQVTMMFWYRQQPGQSLTLIATANQGSEATYESGFVIDKFPISRPNLTFSTLTVSNMSPEDSSIYLCSAGTTLAKNIQYFGAGTRLSVL.

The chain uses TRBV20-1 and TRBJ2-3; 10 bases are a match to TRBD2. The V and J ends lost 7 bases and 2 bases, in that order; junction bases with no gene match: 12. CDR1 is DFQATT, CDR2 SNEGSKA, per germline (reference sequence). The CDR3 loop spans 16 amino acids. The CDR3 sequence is CSVLAGTLRDTDTQYF. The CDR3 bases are TGCAGTGTACTAGCGGGAACCTTAAGGGACACAGATACGCAGTATTTT.

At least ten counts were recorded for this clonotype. DNA for the CDR3: TGCGCCAGCAGCTTGGCGCTTGTGTCCTCCTCCTACGAGCAGTACTTC. Protein: CASSLALVSSSYEQYF. V gene TRBV5-1 combines with J gene TRBJ2-7; no definite D call. The V gene's germline CDR1 is SGHRS and CDR2 YFSETQ. This CDR3 has 16 amino acids. V lost 0 bases and J lost 0, with 13 bases in between.

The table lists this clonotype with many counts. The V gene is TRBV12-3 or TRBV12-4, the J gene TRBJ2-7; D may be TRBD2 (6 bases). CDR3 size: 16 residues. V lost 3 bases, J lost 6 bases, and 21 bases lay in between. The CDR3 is CASSLGGRRQTSEQYF. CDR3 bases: TGTGCCAGCAGTTTGGGGGGACGTCGGCAGACCTCCGAGCAGTACTTC.

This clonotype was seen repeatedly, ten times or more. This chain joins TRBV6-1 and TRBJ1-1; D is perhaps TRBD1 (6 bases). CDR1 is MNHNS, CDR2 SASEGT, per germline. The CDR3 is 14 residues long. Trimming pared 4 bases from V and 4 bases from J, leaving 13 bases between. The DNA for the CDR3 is TGTGCCAGCAGTGTTGGGGGCGGGCTCACTGAAGCTTTCTTT. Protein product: CASSVGGGLTEAFF.

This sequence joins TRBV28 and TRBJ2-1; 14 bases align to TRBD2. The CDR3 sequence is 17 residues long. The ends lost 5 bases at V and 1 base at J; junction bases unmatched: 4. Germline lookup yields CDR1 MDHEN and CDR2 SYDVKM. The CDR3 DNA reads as TGTGCCAGCAGTCGAGGGACTAGCGGGAGATCCTACAATGAGCAGTTCTTC. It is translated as CASSRGTSGRSYNEQFF.